The present entry profiles one T cell receptor (beta chain) with its context. The data were produced by immunoSEQ multiplex PCR, yet TCRdb's version contains in-frame clones alone and is incomplete. The sample has 98,000 or so clones, roughly three quarters seen once. Trimming removed 2 bases from V and 5 bases from J, with 9 bases in between. CDR3 length: 13 amino acids. Germline values: CDR1 LNHDA, CDR2 SQIVND (reference sequence). The sample comes from a study of control samples from healthy donors and cancer patients. The receptor's source is a woman in her 30s in good health. The gene calls are TRBV19 and TRBJ2-5; D unresolved. Input material: blood. CDR3 residues: CASSIQGLETQYF. CDR3 DNA sequence: TGTGCCAGTAGTATACAAGGGTTGGAGACCCAGTACTTC.